Detailed here is one T cell receptor beta chain. What it binds is unknown. This CDR3 region has 15 residues. V lost 2 bases to trimming and J lost 2 bases, with 13 bases between them. Germline CDR1 is MGHRA and CDR2 is YSYEKL. Specified treatment: oral pan-JAK inhibitor, 5-10 mg twice daily. RNA, once extracted, was reverse transcribed into cDNA for use as the sequencing template. Data came from immunoSEQ multiplex PCR; TCRdb stores just in-frame clones and leaves some out. The sample holds 200,000 to 250,000 clones, about two fifths seen once. These data belong to a study of CD8+ T cells in alopecia areata. At the level of the study: Patients in the study were on tofacitinib for 6 to 18 months, then off it for 6 months. Notes on the study in general: Researchers say the link of baseline CD8+ expansion to response remains uncertain, with one nonresponder. Resident alphabeta T cells of normal skin are also sequenced in scalp samples. The study found higher clonality in lesional than normal scalp, especially in alopecia totalis/universalis.

This receptor was obtained from a human donor with alopecia areata. The V gene is TRBV4-1, the J gene TRBJ2-7; no clear D. Sequencing was performed on CD4+ T cells sorted from blood, taken between weeks 30 and 35, from a patient treated with tofacitinib. The CDR3 spells CASSQTPGLAYEQYF. CDR3 in DNA: TGCGCCAGCAGCCAAACGCCAGGCTTAGCCTACGAGCAGTACTTC.